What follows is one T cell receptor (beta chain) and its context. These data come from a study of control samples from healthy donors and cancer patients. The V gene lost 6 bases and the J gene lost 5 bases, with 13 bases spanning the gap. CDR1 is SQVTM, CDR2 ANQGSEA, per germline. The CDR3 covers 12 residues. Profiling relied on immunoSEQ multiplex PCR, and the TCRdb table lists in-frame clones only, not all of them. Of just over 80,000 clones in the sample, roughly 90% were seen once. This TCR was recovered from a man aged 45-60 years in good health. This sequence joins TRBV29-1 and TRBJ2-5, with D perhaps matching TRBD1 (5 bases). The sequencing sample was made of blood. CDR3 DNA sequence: TGCAGCGTAAGGGGTGGATGGGAGACCCAGTACTTC. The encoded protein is CSVRGGWETQYF.